This entry is about one TCR beta chain. Its matching antigen is unknown. These data originate in a study of shared clonotypes between healthy human individuals. Study at large: In total, the donors were a couple of women and a few men aged 18 to 49. Each donor's CD4 naive and CD4 memory cells filled three plates apiece, CD8 naive two, and CD8 memory one. Broader study findings: Across a handful of donors, naive CD4 shared around 5.1%, naive CD8 over 3%, memory CD4 2% to 2.5%, memory CD8 0.4%. Donor scarcity curtailed the genetic and exposure-history diversity represented herein.

The germline gives CDR1 SGHDT, CDR2 YYEEEE. V dropped 6 bases and J dropped 2 bases, with 18 bases sitting between them. The CDR3 contains 15 residues. Terminally differentiated effector memory CD45RA+ cells were left out of the naive CD8 fraction, which was CD45RO-negative and positively selected for CCR7. TCRdb keeps only in-frame clones here, not all; method: immunoSEQ multiplex PCR. The sample yields some 1,900,000 clones, approximately 94% seen once. This sequence originates from a man aged 18 to 29 in good health. The specimen was naive CD8+ T cells sorted from blood. V is TRBV5-6 and J is TRBJ2-7; possibly TRBD2 for D (6 bases). The CDR3 reads CASTSIGEATYEQYF. In DNA form, the CDR3 reads TGTGCCAGCACCTCCATCGGGGAGGCAACCTACGAGCAGTACTTC.